What follows describes a single T cell receptor (beta chain). The antigen remains undetermined. The sample belongs to a study of PD-1 blockade in mismatch repair-deficient tumors. Study results and caveats: Tumor-resident clones, often undetectable pretreatment in blood, expanded then contracted after pembrolizumab.

Libraries were prepared by immunoSEQ multiplex PCR; TCRdb keeps only in-frame clonotypes and omits some of them. Of 100,000 to 150,000 clones in the sample, about 88% are singletons; the top ten hold approximately 15%. The TCR-sequenced patients were a few responders to pembrolizumab. Germline lookup yields CDR1 MGHRA and CDR2 YSYEKL. The CDR3 length is 17 residues. Trimming at V came to 1 base and at J to 4 bases, leaving 7 bases not matched to a gene. This sequence joins TRBV4-1 and TRBJ2-3; 11 positions match TRBD2. This TCR was recovered from an adult with mismatch repair-deficient cancer. The sample in question was peripheral blood, obtained 44 weeks after starting pembrolizumab. CDR3: CASSQVVAGGGADTQYF. In DNA, the CDR3 is TGCGCCAGCAGCCAAGTTGTAGCGGGAGGGGGGGCAGATACGCAGTATTTT.